Each of the 5 T cell receptor beta chains below was sequenced from the same sample in a study of shared clonotypes between healthy human individuals. Data came from immunoSEQ multiplex PCR; TCRdb stores just in-frame clones and leaves some out. Of about 730,000 clones listed, around 77% were seen once; the top ten hold approximately 1.8%. The sequencing sample was made of memory CD4+ T cells sorted from blood. Subset noted: CD45RA-negative fraction. Receptor source: a woman aged 25 to 39 in good health.

The rearrangement uses TRBV11-2 and TRBJ1-4, with 7 nucleotides matching TRBD1. J lost 8 bases, V lost 1 base, and 4 bases had no gene match. The CDR3 totals 14 residues. Germline V CDR1 and CDR2: SGHAT, FQNNGV. This CDR3 is CASSLGQGREKLFF. DNA of the CDR3: TGTGCCAGCAGCTTAGGACAGGGTAGGGAAAAACTGTTTTTT.

This chain uses TRBV5-4 with TRBJ2-1, with 14 positions matching TRBD2. Trimming cost V 3 bases and J 3 bases; bases outside gene matches: 5. The CDR3 covers 17 residues. Germline CDR1 SGHNT, CDR2 YYREEE (reference sequence). This CDR3 is CASSSTSGRGFYNEQFF. CDR3 sequence (DNA): TGTGCCAGCAGCTCGACTAGCGGGAGGGGTTTCTACAATGAGCAGTTCTTC.

This sequence joins TRBV5-8 and TRBJ1-4; possible D gene TRBD1, 5 bases. The V end lost 4 bases, the J end lost 7 bases, and 14 bases lay between the germline ends. The CDR3 has 14 amino acids. In germline, CDR1 is SGHTS, CDR2 YDEGEE. The CDR3 loop reads CASSHGRDAEKLFF. CDR3 coding DNA: TGTGCCAGCAGCCACGGACGGGACGCTGAAAAACTGTTTTTT.

The J gene is TRBJ1-1, the V gene TRBV7-9, with unresolved D. In germline, CDR1 is SEHNR, CDR2 FQNEAQ (reference sequence). The CDR3 covers 13 residues. Trimming shortened V by 8 bases and J by 3 bases, and 13 bases separated the two germline ends. The CDR3 nucleotides are TGTGCCAGCGCTCCCCAAAGGGACACTGAAGCTTTCTTT. This codes for CASAPQRDTEAFF.

J is TRBJ1-6 and V is TRBV29-1; 7 bases are shared with TRBD1. Germline V gene sequence: CDR1 SQVTM, CDR2 ANQGSEA. The CDR3 consists of 13 residues. V lost 6 bases to trimming and J lost 8 bases; unmatched junction nucleotides: 7. The DNA of the CDR3 is TGCAGCGTGGGGGAAACAGGGGATTCACCCCTCCACTTT. This codes for CSVGETGDSPLHF.